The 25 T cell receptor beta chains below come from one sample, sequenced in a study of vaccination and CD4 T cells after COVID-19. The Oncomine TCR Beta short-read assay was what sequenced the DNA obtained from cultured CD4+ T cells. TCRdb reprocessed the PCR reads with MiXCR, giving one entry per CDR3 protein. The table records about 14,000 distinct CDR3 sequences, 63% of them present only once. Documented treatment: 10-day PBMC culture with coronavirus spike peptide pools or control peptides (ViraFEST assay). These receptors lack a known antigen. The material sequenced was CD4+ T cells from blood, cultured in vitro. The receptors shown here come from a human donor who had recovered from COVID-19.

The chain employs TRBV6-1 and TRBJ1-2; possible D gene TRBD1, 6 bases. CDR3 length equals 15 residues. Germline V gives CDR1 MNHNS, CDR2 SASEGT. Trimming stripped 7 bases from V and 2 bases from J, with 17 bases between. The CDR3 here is CASIHTGGINYGYTF. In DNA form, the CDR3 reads TGTGCCAGCATCCACACGGGGGGCATCAACTATGGCTACACCTTC.

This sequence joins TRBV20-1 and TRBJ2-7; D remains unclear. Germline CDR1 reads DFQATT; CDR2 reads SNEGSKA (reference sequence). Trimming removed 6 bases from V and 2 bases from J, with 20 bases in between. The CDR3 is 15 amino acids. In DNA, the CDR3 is TGCAGTGCCCTAAGGCCCAGAGGAATCCCCTACGAGCAGTACTTC. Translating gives CSALRPRGIPYEQYF.

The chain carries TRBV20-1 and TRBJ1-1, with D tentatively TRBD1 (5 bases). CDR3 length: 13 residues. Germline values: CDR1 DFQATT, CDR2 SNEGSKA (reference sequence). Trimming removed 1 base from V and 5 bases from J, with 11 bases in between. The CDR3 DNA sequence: TGCAGTGCTAGAGGGGGGGAGCATACTGAAGCTTTCTTT. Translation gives CSARGGEHTEAFF.

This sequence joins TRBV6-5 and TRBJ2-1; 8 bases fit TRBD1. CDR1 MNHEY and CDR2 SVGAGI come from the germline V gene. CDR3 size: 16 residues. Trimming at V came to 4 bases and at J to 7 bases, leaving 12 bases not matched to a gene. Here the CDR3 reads CASSSPGGASGNEQFF. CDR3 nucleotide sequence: TGTGCCAGCAGTTCACCAGGGGGCGCAAGCGGTAATGAGCAGTTCTTC.

In DNA, the CDR3 is TGCGCCAGCAGCTTGGCCCTCGTGCAGGGCCTAATTGCAGATACGCAGTATTTT. Translating it yields CASSLALVQGLIADTQYF. The J gene is TRBJ2-3, the V gene TRBV5-1, with D tentatively TRBD1 (5 bases). The CDR3 sequence is 18 residues long. Trimming pared 0 bases from V and 4 bases from J, leaving 21 bases between. Germline values: CDR1 SGHRS, CDR2 YFSETQ. Combining the CDR3 with reference TRBV5-1 and TRBJ2-3 gives the whole variable domain KAGVTQTPRYLIKTRGQQVTLSCSPISGHRSVSWYQQTPGQGLQFLFEYFSETQRNKGNFPGRFSGRQFSNSRSEMNVSTLELGDSALYLCASSLALVQGLIADTQYFGPGTRLTVL.

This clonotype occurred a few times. This CDR3 reads CSARQGASRETQYF. CDR3 coding DNA: TGCAGTGCTAGGCAGGGGGCGTCTCGAGAGACCCAGTACTTC. The chain uses TRBV20-1 and TRBJ2-5, with TRBD1 matching 8 bases. Germline CDR1 reads DFQATT; CDR2 reads SNEGSKA (reference sequence). The trim removed 3 bases at V and 4 bases at J, leaving 7 bases unmatched. The CDR3 loop spans 14 amino acids.

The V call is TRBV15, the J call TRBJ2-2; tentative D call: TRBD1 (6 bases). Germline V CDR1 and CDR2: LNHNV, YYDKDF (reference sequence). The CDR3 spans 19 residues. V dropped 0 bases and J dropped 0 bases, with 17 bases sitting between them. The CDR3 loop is CATSRDLAGVMSNTGELFF. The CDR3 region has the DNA TGTGCCACCAGCAGAGATTTGGCAGGGGTTATGTCGAACACCGGGGAGCTGTTTTTT.

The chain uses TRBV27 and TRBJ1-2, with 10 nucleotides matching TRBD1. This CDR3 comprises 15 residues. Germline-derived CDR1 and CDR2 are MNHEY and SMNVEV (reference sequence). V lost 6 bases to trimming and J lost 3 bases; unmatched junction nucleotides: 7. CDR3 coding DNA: TGTGCCAGCAGAGGGTTCGGGACAGGGGACTATGGCTACACCTTC. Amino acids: CASRGFGTGDYGYTF.

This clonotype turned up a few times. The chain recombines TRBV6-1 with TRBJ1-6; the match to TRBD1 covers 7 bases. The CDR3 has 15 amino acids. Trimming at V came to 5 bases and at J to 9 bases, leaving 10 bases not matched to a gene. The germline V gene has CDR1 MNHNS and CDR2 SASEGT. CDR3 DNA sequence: TGTGCCAGCAGTCTAACCGGGACAGTAACTTCACCCCTCCACTTT. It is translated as CASSLTGTVTSPLHF.

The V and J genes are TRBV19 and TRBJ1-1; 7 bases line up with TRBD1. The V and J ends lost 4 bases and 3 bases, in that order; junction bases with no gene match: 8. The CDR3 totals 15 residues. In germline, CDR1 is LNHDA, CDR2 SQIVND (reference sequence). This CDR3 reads CASSTYQGGDTEAFF. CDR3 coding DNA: TGTGCCAGTAGTACCTACCAGGGGGGGGACACTGAAGCTTTCTTT. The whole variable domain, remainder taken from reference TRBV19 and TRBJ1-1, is DGGITQSPKYLFRKEGQNVTLSCEQNLNHDAMYWYRQDPGQGLRLIYYSQIVNDFQKGDIAEGYSVSREKKESFPLTVTSAQKNPTAFYLCASSTYQGGDTEAFFGQGTRLTVV.

The CDR3 DNA follows: TGTGCCTGGAGTCGATCCGGGGTTGGGGGAGAGACCCAGTACTTC. It encodes CAWSRSGVGGETQYF. The genes are TRBV30 and TRBJ2-5; TRBD1 or TRBD2 may be the D gene (5 bases each). The CDR3 extends over 15 amino acids. V lost 2 bases and J 4 bases, leaving 17 bases between the germline ends. Germline V gene sequence: CDR1 GTSNPN, CDR2 SVGIG (reference sequence).

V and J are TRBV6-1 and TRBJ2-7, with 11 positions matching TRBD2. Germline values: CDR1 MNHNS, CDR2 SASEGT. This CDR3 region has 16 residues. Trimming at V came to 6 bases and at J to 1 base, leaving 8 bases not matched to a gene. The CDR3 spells CASRPTSGGQSYEQYF. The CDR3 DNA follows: TGTGCCAGCAGGCCCACTAGCGGGGGACAATCCTACGAGCAGTACTTC.

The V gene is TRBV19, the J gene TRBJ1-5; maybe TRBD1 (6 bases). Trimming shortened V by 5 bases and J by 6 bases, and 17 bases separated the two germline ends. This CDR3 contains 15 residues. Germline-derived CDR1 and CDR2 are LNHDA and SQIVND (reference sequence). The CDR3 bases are TGTGCCAGTAGTTTCGACGGACAGCTACTTCAGCCCCAGCATTTT. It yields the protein CASSFDGQLLQPQHF.

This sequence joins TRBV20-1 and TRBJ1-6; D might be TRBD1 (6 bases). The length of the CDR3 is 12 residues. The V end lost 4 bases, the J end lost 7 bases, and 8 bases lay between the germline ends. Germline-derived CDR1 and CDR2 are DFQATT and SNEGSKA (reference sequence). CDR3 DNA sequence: TGCAGTGCTAACAGGGCCAATTCACCCCTCCACTTT. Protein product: CSANRANSPLHF.

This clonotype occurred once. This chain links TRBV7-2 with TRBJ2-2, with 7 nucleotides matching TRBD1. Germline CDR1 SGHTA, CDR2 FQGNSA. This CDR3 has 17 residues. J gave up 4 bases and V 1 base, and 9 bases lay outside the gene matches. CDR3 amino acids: CASSLEAVQGSTGELFF. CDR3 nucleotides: TGTGCCAGCAGCTTAGAGGCGGTACAGGGGAGCACCGGGGAGCTGTTTTTT.

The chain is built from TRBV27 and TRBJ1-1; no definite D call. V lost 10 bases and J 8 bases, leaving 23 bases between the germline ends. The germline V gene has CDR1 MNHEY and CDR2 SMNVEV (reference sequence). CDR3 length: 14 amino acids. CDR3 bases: TGTGCCACCCCAGGCAGGAGGAGTCTGCCGGAAGCTTTCTTT. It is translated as CATPGRRSLPEAFF.

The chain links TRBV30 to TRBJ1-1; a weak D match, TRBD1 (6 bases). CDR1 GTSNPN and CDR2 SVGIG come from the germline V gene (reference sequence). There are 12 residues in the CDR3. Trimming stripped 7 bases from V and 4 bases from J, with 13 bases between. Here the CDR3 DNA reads TGTGCCTATAATCCAGGGGCCACTGAAGCTTTCTTT. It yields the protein CAYNPGATEAFF.

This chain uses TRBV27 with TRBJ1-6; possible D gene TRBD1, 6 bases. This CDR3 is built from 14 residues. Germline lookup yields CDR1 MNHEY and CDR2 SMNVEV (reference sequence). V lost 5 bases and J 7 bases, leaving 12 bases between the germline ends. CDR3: CASSTGQLNSPLHF. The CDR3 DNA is TGTGCCAGCAGTACTGGACAGCTCAATTCACCCCTCCACTTT.

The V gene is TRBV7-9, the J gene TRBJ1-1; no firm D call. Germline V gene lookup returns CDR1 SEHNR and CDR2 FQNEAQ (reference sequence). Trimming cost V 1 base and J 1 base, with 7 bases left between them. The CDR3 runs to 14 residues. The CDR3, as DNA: TGTGCCAGCAGCTTAGAGACCAGGAACACTGAAGCTTTCTTT. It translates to CASSLETRNTEAFF.

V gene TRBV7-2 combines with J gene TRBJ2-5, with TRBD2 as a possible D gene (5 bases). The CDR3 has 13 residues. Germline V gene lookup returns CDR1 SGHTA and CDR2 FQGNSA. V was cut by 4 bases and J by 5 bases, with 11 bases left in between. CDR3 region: CASSSRDLETQYF. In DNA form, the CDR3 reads TGTGCCAGCAGCTCACGGGATTTGGAGACCCAGTACTTC.

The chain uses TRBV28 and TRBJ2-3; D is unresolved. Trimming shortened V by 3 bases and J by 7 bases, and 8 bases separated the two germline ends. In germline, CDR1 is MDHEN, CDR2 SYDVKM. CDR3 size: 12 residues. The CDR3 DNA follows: TGTGCCAGCAGTTTTTGGGGTCATACGCAGTATTTT. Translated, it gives CASSFWGHTQYF.

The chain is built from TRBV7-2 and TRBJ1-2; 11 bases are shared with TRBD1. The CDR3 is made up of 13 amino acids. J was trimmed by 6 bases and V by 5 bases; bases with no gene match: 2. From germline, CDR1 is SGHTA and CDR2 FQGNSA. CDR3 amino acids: CASSGTGGDGYTF. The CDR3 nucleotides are TGTGCCAGCAGCGGGACAGGGGGAGATGGCTACACCTTC.

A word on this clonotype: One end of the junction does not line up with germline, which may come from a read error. The CDR3 DNA reads TGTGCCAGCAGCTTTCCGGGAGACAGGGGCAACTGTGGCTACACCTTC. Translated: CASSFPGDRGNCGYTF. This chain uses TRBV7-9 with TRBJ1-2, with 8 bases identical to TRBD1. Germline V gene sequence: CDR1 SEHNR, CDR2 FQNEAQ (reference sequence). This CDR3 spans 16 amino acids.

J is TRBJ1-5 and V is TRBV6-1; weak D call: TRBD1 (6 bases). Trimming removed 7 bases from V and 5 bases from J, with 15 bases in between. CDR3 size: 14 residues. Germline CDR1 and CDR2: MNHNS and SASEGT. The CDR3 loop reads CASIGKGDYQPQHF. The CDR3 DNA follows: TGTGCCAGCATCGGAAAGGGGGATTATCAGCCCCAGCATTTT.

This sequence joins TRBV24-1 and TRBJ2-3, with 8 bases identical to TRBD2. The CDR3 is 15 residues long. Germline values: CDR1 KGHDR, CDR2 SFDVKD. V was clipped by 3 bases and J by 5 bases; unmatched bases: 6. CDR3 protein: CATSDRTSFQDTQYF. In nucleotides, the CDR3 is TGTGCCACCAGTGATCGGACTAGCTTTCAAGATACGCAGTATTTT.